This T cell receptor beta chain emerged from a study of blood T cell repertoires in COVID-19. The repertoire was sequenced with immunoSEQ multiplex PCR; TCRdb's copy has only in-frame clones and lacks some. The sample lists about 330,000 clones; over 80% were seen once. CDR3 length equals 15 residues. Germline V gene lookup returns CDR1 MRHNA and CDR2 SNTAGT. V gave up 9 bases and J gave up 1 base; unmatched junction bases: 6. This chain links TRBV6-4 with TRBJ2-3; TRBD2 matches at 11 bases. The sequence was obtained from a man aged 30-40 years who had recovered from COVID-19. Sequencing was carried out using PBMCs or T cells enriched from blood (not recorded which). Here the CDR3 DNA reads TGTGCCAGTGTGAATAGCGGGGGGGGCACAGATACGCAGTATTTT. Translating gives CASVNSGGGTDTQYF.